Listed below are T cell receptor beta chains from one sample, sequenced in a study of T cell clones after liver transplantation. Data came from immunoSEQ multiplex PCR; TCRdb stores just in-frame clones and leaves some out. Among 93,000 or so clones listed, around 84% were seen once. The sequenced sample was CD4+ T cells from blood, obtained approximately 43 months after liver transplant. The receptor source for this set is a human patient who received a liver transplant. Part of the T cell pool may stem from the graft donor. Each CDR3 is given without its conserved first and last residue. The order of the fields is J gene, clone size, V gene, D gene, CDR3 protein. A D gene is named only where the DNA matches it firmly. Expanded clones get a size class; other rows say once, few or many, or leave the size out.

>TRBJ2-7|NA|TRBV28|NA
ASSLSGYEQY
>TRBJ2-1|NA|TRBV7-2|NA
ASSLTGHEQF
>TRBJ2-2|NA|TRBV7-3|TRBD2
ASTPTPGASGNTGELF
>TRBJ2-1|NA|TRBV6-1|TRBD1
ASSDRWDRLGNEQF
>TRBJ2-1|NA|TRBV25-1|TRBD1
ASSLSQGASYNEQF
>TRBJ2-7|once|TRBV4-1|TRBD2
ASSQDVNGRSYEQY
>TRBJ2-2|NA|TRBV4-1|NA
ASSQDSRQHTGELF
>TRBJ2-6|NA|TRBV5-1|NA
ASSLAAAASGANVLT
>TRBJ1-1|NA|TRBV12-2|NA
ASPAPKGLNTEAF
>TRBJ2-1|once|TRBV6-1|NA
ASSEALPSHSSNEQF
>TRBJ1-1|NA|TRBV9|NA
ASSARQVGTEAF
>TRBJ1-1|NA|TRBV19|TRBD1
ATRDRGFETEAF
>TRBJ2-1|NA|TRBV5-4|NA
ASSLVRVGNEQF
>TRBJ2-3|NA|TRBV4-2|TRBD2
ASSQGNGGGTDTQY
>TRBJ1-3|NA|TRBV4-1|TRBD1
ASSQASTGVFSGNTIY
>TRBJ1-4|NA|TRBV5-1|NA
ASSPGANNEKLF
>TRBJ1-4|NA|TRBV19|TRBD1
ASSLRDRQNEKLF
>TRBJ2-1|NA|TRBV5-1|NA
ASSLPAGAQGDEQF
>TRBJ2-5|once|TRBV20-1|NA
SWRSQETQY
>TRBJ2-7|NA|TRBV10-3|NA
AISGAAYEQY
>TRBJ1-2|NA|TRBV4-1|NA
ASSQAGTAYGYT
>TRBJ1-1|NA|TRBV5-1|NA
ASSSPGDTEAF
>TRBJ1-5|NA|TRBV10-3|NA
AISEASRPQH
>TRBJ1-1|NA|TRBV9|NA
ASSAGLSLTEAF
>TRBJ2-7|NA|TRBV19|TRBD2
ASSGRVAGGREQY
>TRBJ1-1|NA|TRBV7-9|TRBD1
ASSLAGGAYTEAF
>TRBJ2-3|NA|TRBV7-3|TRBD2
ASSSRTGSGSTDTQY
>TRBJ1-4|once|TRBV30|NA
AWSKGGSGKLF
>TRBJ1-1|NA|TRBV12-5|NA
ASGQNTEAF
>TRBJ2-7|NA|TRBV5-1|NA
ASSQGSGINEQY
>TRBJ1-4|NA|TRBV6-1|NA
ASSRESHNEKLF
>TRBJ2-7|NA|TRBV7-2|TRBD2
ASSSGLAYSYEQY
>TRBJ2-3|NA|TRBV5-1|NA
ASSLGAVTSTDTQY
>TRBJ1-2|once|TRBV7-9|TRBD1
ASSSDRAGHGYT
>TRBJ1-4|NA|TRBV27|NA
ASSLAQAQKLF
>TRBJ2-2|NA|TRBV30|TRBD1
AWKGQGIRTGELF
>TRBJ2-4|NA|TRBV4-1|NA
ASSPQGPQIAKNIQY
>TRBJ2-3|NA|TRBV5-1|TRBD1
ASSLGQGSDTQY
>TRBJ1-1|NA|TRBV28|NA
ASSFRAGAF